The 29 T cell receptor beta chains below all came from one sample that was sequenced in a study of CD8 T cells in ankylosing spondylitis. MiXCR, applied by TCRdb to the 5' RACE reads, yields one record per CDR3 protein. The table shows 250,000 or so distinct CDR3 sequences, with 20% to 30% occurring only once. The sample consisted of blood, either unsorted or a sorted T cell fraction (not recorded which). These receptors all come from a male donor with ankylosing spondylitis or in good health (not recorded which).

Ten or more counts support this clonotype. The rearrangement links TRBV5-1 to TRBJ2-5; tentatively, D is TRBD1 (5 bases). V was shortened by 3 bases and J by 2 bases, with 11 bases between the two germline ends. Germline V CDR1 and CDR2: SGHRS, YFSETQ. The CDR3 spans 14 residues. The CDR3 DNA sequence: TGCGCCAGCAGCTGGTCGACAGTACAAGAGACCCAGTACTTC. Protein: CASSWSTVQETQYF.

This clonotype appeared a few times. The J gene is TRBJ1-1, the V gene TRBV12-3 or TRBV12-4; D gene uncertain. V was trimmed by 3 bases and J by 3 bases, leaving 11 bases between them. The CDR3 covers 14 residues. The CDR3 DNA reads TGTGCCAGCAGTTTGGACCGGACCCACACTGAAGCTTTCTTT. This encodes CASSLDRTHTEAFF.

The chain combines TRBV12-3 or TRBV12-4 with TRBJ2-1, with TRBD2 matching 8 bases. The trim removed 7 bases at V and 7 bases at J, leaving 12 bases unmatched. The CDR3 spans 15 residues. The CDR3 DNA sequence: TGTGCCAGCACCAACCTACGGGGGGGGAGGAATGAGCAGTTCTTC. Translating gives CASTNLRGGRNEQFF.

This clonotype appeared a few times. The rearrangement links TRBV29-1 to TRBJ1-6; the D is unclear. Germline CDR1 SQVTM, CDR2 ANQGSEA. The CDR3 length is 14 residues. Trimming pared 6 bases from V and 7 bases from J, leaving 16 bases between. CDR3 nucleotides: TGCAGCGTGCGCTCTGCAGGAGGGAATTCACCCCTCCACTTT. Protein: CSVRSAGGNSPLHF.

The rearrangement joins TRBV7-9 to TRBJ2-2; TRBD2 matches 8 bases. V dropped 7 bases and J dropped 2; count of bases not matched to a gene: 6. This CDR3 is 15 amino acids long. CDR1 is SEHNR, CDR2 FQNEAQ, per germline (reference sequence). DNA for the CDR3: TGTGCCAGCACACGCGGGGGGCAAAACACCGGGGAGCTGTTTTTT. This gives the protein CASTRGGQNTGELFF.

The chain employs TRBV5-6 and TRBJ1-1; no firm D call. Per germline, CDR1 SGHDT and CDR2 YYEEEE. This CDR3 contains 12 residues. V gave up 2 bases and J gave up 6 bases, with 8 bases separating them. Here the CDR3 DNA reads TGTGCCAGCAGCTTCGCCCAGGCTGAAGCTTTCTTT. This translates into CASSFAQAEAFF.

The chain couples TRBV19 to TRBJ1-6; D not resolved. V was trimmed by 7 bases and J by 9 bases, leaving 19 bases between them. The CDR3 covers 15 residues. CDR1 LNHDA and CDR2 SQIVND come from the germline V gene (reference sequence). The CDR3 nucleotides read TGTGCCAGTATTCACACCCCGACTTGGGGTTCACCCCTCCACTTT. It specifies CASIHTPTWGSPLHF.

The chain links TRBV29-1 to TRBJ1-1; 10 bases align to TRBD1. The length of the CDR3 is 12 residues. With V trimmed by 7 bases and J by 1 base, 0 bases remained unmatched. Per the germline V gene, CDR1 is SQVTM and CDR2 is ANQGSEA. CDR3 sequence (DNA): TGCAGCGGGGACAGGGGGAACACTGAAGCTTTCTTT. It is translated as CSGDRGNTEAFF.

This clonotype occurred a few times. This chain connects TRBV9 to TRBJ2-5; D is possibly TRBD2 (5 bases). V was pared by 0 bases and J by 4 bases, with 13 bases between. Per the germline V gene, CDR1 is SGDLS and CDR2 is YYNGEE. The CDR3 covers 15 residues. The CDR3 is CASSVELGEGETQYF. The CDR3 DNA reads TGTGCCAGCAGCGTAGAGCTTGGCGAGGGAGAGACCCAGTACTTC.

This clonotype came up a few times. The chain joins TRBV28 to TRBJ2-4; TRBD1 aligns across 9 bases. The germline CDR1 and CDR2 sequences are MDHEN and SYDVKM. CDR3 length: 16 amino acids. The V segment lost 4 bases and the J segment 8 bases; nucleotides outside the gene matches: 12. CDR3: CASSSPRGGQGDIQYF. CDR3 nucleotides: TGTGCCAGCAGTTCCCCCCGAGGGGGACAGGGAGACATTCAGTACTTC.

In this sample, this clonotype turned up a few times. The chain carries TRBV7-3 and TRBJ2-3; a possible D gene is TRBD1 (5 bases). Germline V gene lookup returns CDR1 SGHTA and CDR2 FQGTGA. The CDR3 totals 15 residues. Trimming left V 1 base short and J 0 bases short, with 8 bases between. The CDR3 sequence is CASSLKAGSTDTQYF. The CDR3 DNA reads as TGTGCCAGCAGCTTAAAGGCAGGGAGCACAGATACGCAGTATTTT.

A few counts support this clonotype. The rearrangement joins TRBV20-1 to TRBJ2-3; 7 bases map to TRBD1. The CDR3 consists of 13 residues. In germline, CDR1 is DFQATT, CDR2 SNEGSKA (reference sequence). With V trimmed by 5 bases and J by 6 bases, 8 bases remained unmatched. CDR3 sequence (DNA): TGCAGTGCTTCTGAAGGACAGGCGGATACGCAGTATTTT. Translated: CSASEGQADTQYF.

There are many counts of this clonotype. J is TRBJ1-3 and V is TRBV28; the D is unclear. The V gene's germline CDR1 is MDHEN and CDR2 SYDVKM. Trimming took 5 bases from V and 4 from J, leaving 18 bases between them. The CDR3 has 16 residues. CDR3 protein: CASSRWAQKSGNTIYF. The CDR3 DNA is TGTGCCAGCAGTAGGTGGGCACAGAAATCCGGAAACACCATATATTTT.

This clonotype was detected many times. One end of the junction fails to match germline, which may point to a read error. This chain joins TRBV7-3 and TRBJ2-3; TRBD2 agrees at 12 bases. The CDR3 covers 15 residues. The germline CDR1 and CDR2 sequences are SGHTA and FQGTGA. DNA for the CDR3: TGTTCCAGCAGCTTACTAGCGGGGGGCGCAGATACGCAGTATTTT. Protein sequence: CSSSLLAGGADTQYF.

This chain connects TRBV28 to TRBJ1-5; TRBD1 might be the D (5 bases). Germline CDR1 MDHEN, CDR2 SYDVKM. This CDR3 spans 12 amino acids. Trimming shortened V by 5 bases and J by 5 bases, and 7 bases separated the two germline ends. For the CDR3, the DNA is TGTGCCAGCAGTGGGGGGTATCAGCCCCAGCATTTT. Its translation is CASSGGYQPQHF. The full variable domain, completed using reference TRBV28 and TRBJ1-5, is DVKVTQSSRYLVKRTGEKVFLECVQDMDHENMFWYRQDPGLGLRLIYFSYDVKMKEKGDIPEGYSVSREKKERFSLILESASTNQTSMYLCASSGGYQPQHFGDGTRLSIL.

This clonotype was counted ten times or more. The rearrangement joins TRBV4-2 to TRBJ1-3; D ambiguous. The V gene lost 3 bases and the J gene lost 6 bases, with 15 bases spanning the gap. The germline V gene encodes CDR1 LGHNA and CDR2 YNFKEQ. The CDR3 loop spans 15 amino acids. CDR3 DNA: TGTGCCAGCAGCCAGAGGGTAGTGGATGTAAACACCATATATTTT. This encodes CASSQRVVDVNTIYF.

This clonotype was found many times. In DNA, the CDR3 is TGCAGTGCTAGCCGGGACTACGAGCAGTACTTC. Translated: CSASRDYEQYF. The gene calls are TRBV20-1 and TRBJ2-7; weak D call: TRBD2 (5 bases). This CDR3 has 11 amino acids. Germline-derived CDR1 and CDR2 are DFQATT and SNEGSKA (reference sequence). The V and J ends lost 3 bases and 3 bases respectively, with 6 bases between them.

This clonotype was recorded many times. J is TRBJ2-1 and V is TRBV5-1; 13 nucleotides agree with TRBD2. With V trimmed by 4 bases and J by 8 bases, 6 bases remained unmatched. CDR1 and CDR2 from the germline V gene are SGHRS and YFSETQ. The CDR3 contains 15 residues. The DNA of the CDR3 is TGCGCCAGCAGCCCGGGACTAGCGGGAAGCCATGAGCAGTTCTTC. It yields the protein CASSPGLAGSHEQFF.

A few counts support this clonotype. The CDR3 loop is CSANPGTSGAYEQYF. As DNA, the CDR3 is TGCAGTGCTAACCCTGGGACTAGCGGAGCCTACGAGCAGTACTTC. The V gene is TRBV20-1, the J gene TRBJ2-7; TRBD2 matches 11 bases. J was trimmed by 2 bases and V by 4 bases; bases with no gene match: 7. Germline loops: CDR1 DFQATT, CDR2 SNEGSKA (reference sequence). The CDR3 runs 15 residues.

At least ten counts were recorded for this clonotype. V and J are TRBV20-1 and TRBJ2-3; TRBD2 agrees at 7 bases. The ends lost 3 bases at V and 4 bases at J; junction bases unmatched: 1. There are 12 residues in the CDR3. Looked up from germline, CDR1 is DFQATT and CDR2 is SNEGSKA (reference sequence). CDR3 amino acids: CSASGGADTQYF. DNA of the CDR3: TGCAGTGCTAGTGGGGGGGCAGATACGCAGTATTTT.

This clonotype was observed many times. The chain employs TRBV7-3 and TRBJ2-3; unclear D gene. There are 14 residues in the CDR3. V dropped 5 bases and J dropped 6 bases, with 15 bases sitting between them. Germline CDR1 SGHTA, CDR2 FQGTGA. The CDR3 loop reads CASSASPAWDTQYF. Here the CDR3 DNA reads TGTGCCAGCAGCGCGAGCCCCGCGTGGGATACGCAGTATTTT.

This chain joins TRBV7-6 and TRBJ2-5, with D maybe TRBD1 (6 bases). Trimming stripped 5 bases from V and 0 bases from J, with 10 bases between. The CDR3 consists of 14 residues. The V gene's germline CDR1 is SGHVS and CDR2 FNYEAQ. CDR3 sequence reads: CASSRGQNQETQYF. CDR3 sequence (DNA): TGTGCCAGCAGCCGAGGACAGAACCAAGAGACCCAGTACTTC. Variable domain in full (rest from reference TRBV7-6 and TRBJ2-5): GAGVSQSPRYKVTKRGQDVALRCDPISGHVSLYWYRQALGQGPEFLTYFNYEAQQDKSGLPNDRFSAERPEGSISTLTIQRTEQRDSAMYRCASSRGQNQETQYFGPGTRLLVL.

In this sample, this clonotype turned up once. The chain joins TRBV7-9 to TRBJ2-7; TRBD2 matches at 8 bases. CDR3 size: 16 residues. Per germline, CDR1 SEHNR and CDR2 FQNEAQ (reference sequence). The J segment lost 2 bases and the V segment lost 3 bases, leaving 9 bases of the junction unmatched. In nucleotides, the CDR3 is TGTGCCAGCAGCTTCGTACTAGCGGTCGTTGCCTACGAGCAGTACTTC. This sequence encodes CASSFVLAVVAYEQYF.

The genes are TRBV12-3 or TRBV12-4 and TRBJ2-3; TRBD1 or TRBD2 may be the D gene (6 bases each). This CDR3 has 11 amino acids. V gave up 7 bases and J gave up 13 bases, with 15 bases separating them. The CDR3 sequence: CASTISGGKYF. In nucleotides, the CDR3 is TGTGCCAGCACTATCTCCGGGGGCAAGTATTTT.

There are a few counts of this clonotype. The rearrangement uses TRBV20-1 and TRBJ1-5; 7 nucleotides match TRBD1. The germline CDR1 and CDR2 sequences are DFQATT and SNEGSKA (reference sequence). V was clipped by 0 bases and J by 1 base; unmatched bases: 9. This CDR3 has 17 amino acids. The chain's CDR3 is CSAREDRVGWSNQPQHF. The CDR3 nucleotides read TGCAGTGCTAGAGAAGACAGGGTGGGTTGGAGCAATCAGCCCCAGCATTTT.

In its sample, this clonotype was seen many times. A junction boundary mismatches the germline segment, possibly from a read error. V gene TRBV20-1 combines with J gene TRBJ1-2; D not certain. Germline values: CDR1 DFQATT, CDR2 SNEGSKA (reference sequence). The CDR3 is 11 residues long. The CDR3 sequence: CSARPVKMGCF. CDR3 bases: TGCAGTGCTAGACCAGTCAAGATGGGTTGCTTC.

This clonotype was observed many times. The V gene is TRBV29-1, the J gene TRBJ2-7, with no clear D. The CDR3 contains 11 residues. The ends were cut back, 4 bases at V and 5 bases at J, with 9 bases in the middle. CDR1 SQVTM and CDR2 ANQGSEA come from the germline V gene. CDR3 protein: CSVGQFDEQYF. CDR3 DNA: TGCAGCGTTGGGCAGTTCGACGAGCAGTACTTC.

The chain employs TRBV18 and TRBJ2-1; D is uncertain. Deletions cut 5 bases from V and 0 bases from J, with 11 bases between. The V gene's germline CDR1 is KGHSH and CDR2 LQKENI. This CDR3 is built from 15 residues. CDR3 loop: CASSMVQSSYNEQFF. The CDR3, as DNA: TGTGCCAGCTCAATGGTGCAGAGCTCCTACAATGAGCAGTTCTTC.

The chain joins TRBV20-1 to TRBJ2-3; 8 bases are a match to TRBD2. The CDR3 totals 15 residues. CDR1 and CDR2 (germline): DFQATT, SNEGSKA (reference sequence). The V segment lost 6 bases and the J segment 1 base; nucleotides outside the gene matches: 9. The CDR3 region is CSAGPRAGGTDTQYF. DNA of the CDR3: TGCAGTGCCGGGCCAAGAGCGGGGGGCACAGATACGCAGTATTTT.